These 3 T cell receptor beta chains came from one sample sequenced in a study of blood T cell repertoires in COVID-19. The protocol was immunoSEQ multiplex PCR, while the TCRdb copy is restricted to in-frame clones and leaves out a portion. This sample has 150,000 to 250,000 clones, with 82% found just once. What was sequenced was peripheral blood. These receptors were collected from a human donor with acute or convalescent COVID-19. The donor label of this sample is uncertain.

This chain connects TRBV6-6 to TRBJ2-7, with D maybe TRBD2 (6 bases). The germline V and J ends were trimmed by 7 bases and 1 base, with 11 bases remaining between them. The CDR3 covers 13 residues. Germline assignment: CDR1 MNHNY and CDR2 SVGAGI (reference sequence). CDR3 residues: CASTYSGSYEQYF. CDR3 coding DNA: TGTGCCAGCACCTATAGCGGTTCCTACGAGCAGTACTTC.

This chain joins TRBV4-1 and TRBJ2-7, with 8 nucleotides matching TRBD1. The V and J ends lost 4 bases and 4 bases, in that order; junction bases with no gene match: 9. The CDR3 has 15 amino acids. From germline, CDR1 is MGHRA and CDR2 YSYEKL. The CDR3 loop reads CASSRGGTGFYEQYF. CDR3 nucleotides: TGCGCCAGCAGCCGCGGCGGGACAGGATTTTACGAGCAGTACTTC.

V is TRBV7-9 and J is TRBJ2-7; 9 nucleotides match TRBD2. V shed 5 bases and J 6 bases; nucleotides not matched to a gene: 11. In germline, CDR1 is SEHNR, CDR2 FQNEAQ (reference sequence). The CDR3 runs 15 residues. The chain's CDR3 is CASSPSLAGRSEQYF. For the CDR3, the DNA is TGTGCCAGCAGCCCCTCGCTAGCGGGACGGAGCGAGCAGTACTTC.